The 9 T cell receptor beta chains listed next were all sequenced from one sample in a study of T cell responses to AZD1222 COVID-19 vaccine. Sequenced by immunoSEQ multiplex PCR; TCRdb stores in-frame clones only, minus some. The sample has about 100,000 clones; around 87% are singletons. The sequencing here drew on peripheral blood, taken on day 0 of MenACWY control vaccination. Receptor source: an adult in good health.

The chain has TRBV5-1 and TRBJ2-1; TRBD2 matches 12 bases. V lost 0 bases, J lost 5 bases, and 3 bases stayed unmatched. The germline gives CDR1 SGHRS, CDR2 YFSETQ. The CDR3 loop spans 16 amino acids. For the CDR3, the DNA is TGCGCCAGCAGCTTGGAGACTAGCGGGGGAGACAATGAGCAGTTCTTC. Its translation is CASSLETSGGDNEQFF.

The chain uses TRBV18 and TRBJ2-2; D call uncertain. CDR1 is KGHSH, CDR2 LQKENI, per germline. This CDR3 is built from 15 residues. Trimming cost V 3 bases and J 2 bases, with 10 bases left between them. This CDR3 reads CASSPSAANTGELFF. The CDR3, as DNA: TGTGCCAGCTCACCGAGCGCGGCCAACACCGGGGAGCTGTTTTTT.

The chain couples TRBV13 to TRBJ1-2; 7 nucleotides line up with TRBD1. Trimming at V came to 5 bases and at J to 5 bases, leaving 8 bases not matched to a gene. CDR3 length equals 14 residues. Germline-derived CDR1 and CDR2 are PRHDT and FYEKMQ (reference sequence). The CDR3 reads CASSPRDRPYGYTF. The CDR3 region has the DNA TGTGCCAGCAGCCCCCGGGACAGACCTTATGGCTACACCTTC.

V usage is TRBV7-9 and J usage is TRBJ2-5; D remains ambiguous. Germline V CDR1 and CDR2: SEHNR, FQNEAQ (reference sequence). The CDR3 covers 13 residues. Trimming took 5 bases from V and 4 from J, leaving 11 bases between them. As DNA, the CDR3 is TGTGCCAGCAGCCGCAATATGGGAGAGACCCAGTACTTC. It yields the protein CASSRNMGETQYF.

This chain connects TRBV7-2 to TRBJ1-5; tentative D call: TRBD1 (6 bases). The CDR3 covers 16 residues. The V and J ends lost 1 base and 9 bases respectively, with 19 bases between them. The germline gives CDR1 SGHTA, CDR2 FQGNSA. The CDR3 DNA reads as TGTGCCAGCAGCTTAGGTTGGCAGGGGCGCGCATCGCCCCAGCATTTT. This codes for CASSLGWQGRASPQHF.

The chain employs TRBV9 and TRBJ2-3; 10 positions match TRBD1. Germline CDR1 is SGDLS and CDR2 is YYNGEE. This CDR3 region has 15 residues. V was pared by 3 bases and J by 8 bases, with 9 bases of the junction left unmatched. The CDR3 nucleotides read TGTGCCAGCAGCGCGGGACAGGGGCGCGGGGGTACGCAGTATTTT. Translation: CASSAGQGRGGTQYF.

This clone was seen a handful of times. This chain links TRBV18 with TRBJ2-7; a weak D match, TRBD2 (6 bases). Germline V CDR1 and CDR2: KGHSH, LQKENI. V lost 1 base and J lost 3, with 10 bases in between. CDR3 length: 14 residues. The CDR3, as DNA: TGTGCCAGCTCACCACAAGGAGGGGACTACGAGCAGTACTTC. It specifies CASSPQGGDYEQYF.

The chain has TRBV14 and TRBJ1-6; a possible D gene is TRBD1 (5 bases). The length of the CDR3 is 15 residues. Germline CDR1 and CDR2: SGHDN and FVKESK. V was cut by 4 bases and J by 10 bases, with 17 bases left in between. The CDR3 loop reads CASSPPGTRGSPLHF. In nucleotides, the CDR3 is TGTGCCAGCAGCCCGCCCGGGACTCGAGGCTCACCCCTCCACTTT.

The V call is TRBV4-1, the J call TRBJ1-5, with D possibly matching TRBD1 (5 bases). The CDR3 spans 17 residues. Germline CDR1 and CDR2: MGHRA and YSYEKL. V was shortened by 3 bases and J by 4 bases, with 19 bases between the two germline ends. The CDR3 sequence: CASSHPTGVGLNQPQHF. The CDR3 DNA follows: TGCGCCAGCAGCCACCCGACGGGGGTTGGGTTAAATCAGCCCCAGCATTTT.